The clone carrying this T cell receptor (beta chain) was counted a single time. Its antigen remains unidentified. The data are from a study of blood T cells in healthy people across ages. V shed 0 bases and J shed 8 bases, with 10 bases lying between them. Germline V gives CDR1 SQVTM, CDR2 ANQGSEA. CDR3 length equals 12 residues. Points from the study as a whole: Both naive CD4+ cell counts and diversity were greater in long-lived donors than in aged donors. Diversity of TCR beta correlated strongly with naive T cell percentage.

Sample-barcoded 5' priming and a J-beta primer mix drove a second PCR of roughly 6 to 12 cycles. TCRdb processed the 5' RACE reads anew with MiXCR; each CDR3 protein has one entry. Among fewer than 750,000 distinct CDR3 sequences, under 55% were seen once, and the ten largest hold around 24%. The source of this sequence is an older man in good health. The specimen was blood. This chain connects TRBV29-1 to TRBJ1-2; D is perhaps TRBD1 (5 bases). The CDR3 region has the DNA TGCAGCGTTGAAGATTACGGGGCAGGCTACACCTTC. Its protein is CSVEDYGAGYTF.